This is a list of T cell receptor beta chains from one sample in a study of T cell changes during pregnancy in multiple sclerosis. This table comes from immunoSEQ multiplex PCR, and its TCRdb copy is limited to in-frame clones, with some not included. This table has fewer than 140,000 clones, approximately 90% appearing once. The specimen was peripheral blood, collected after pregnancy. The receptors originated from a female donor with multiple sclerosis, enrolled in a pregnancy study. Both conserved end residues are part of each CDR3. Each record gives: J gene, clone size, D gene, V gene, CDR3 protein, CDR3 DNA. A D gene is named only where the DNA matches it firmly. Where a row states a size, it is once, few, many or the class of an expanded clone; other rows omit it.

J gene: TRBJ1-4
clone size: .
D gene: .
V gene: TRBV9
CDR3 protein: CASSGTGFTLVATNEKLFF
CDR3 DNA: TGTGCCAGCAGCGGTACAGGGTTTACACTAGTTGCAACTAATGAAAAACTGTTTTTT

J gene: TRBJ1-1
clone size: .
D gene: TRBD1
V gene: TRBV6-6
CDR3 protein: CASSYPWTGGNTEAFF
CDR3 DNA: TGTGCCAGCAGTTACCCCTGGACAGGGGGTAACACTGAAGCTTTCTTT

J gene: TRBJ2-7
clone size: .
D gene: .
V gene: TRBV27
CDR3 protein: CARVSREVECEQYF
CDR3 DNA: TGTGCCAGGGTCTCCAGGGAGGTGGAGTGCGAGCAGTACTTC

J gene: TRBJ1-2
clone size: .
D gene: .
V gene: TRBV28
CDR3 protein: CASSYAQGGYTF
CDR3 DNA: TGTGCCAGCAGCTACGCCCAGGGAGGCTACACCTTC

J gene: TRBJ2-7
clone size: .
D gene: TRBD2
V gene: TRBV5-1
CDR3 protein: CASSLRGGYEQYF
CDR3 DNA: TGCGCCAGCAGCTTGCGGGGGGGCTACGAGCAGTACTTC

J gene: TRBJ2-2
clone size: .
D gene: TRBD2
V gene: TRBV7-3
CDR3 protein: CASSGAGANTGELFF
CDR3 DNA: TGTGCCAGCAGCGGGGCGGGAGCGAACACCGGGGAGCTGTTTTTT

J gene: TRBJ2-5
clone size: once
D gene: .
V gene: TRBV7-3
CDR3 protein: CASSLTGTAQETQYF
CDR3 DNA: TGTGCCAGCAGCTTGACTGGGACTGCCCAAGAGACCCAGTACTTC

J gene: TRBJ2-7
clone size: .
D gene: TRBD2
V gene: TRBV9
CDR3 protein: CASSVRSQVRASGYTSYEQYF
CDR3 DNA: TGTGCCAGCAGCGTACGTAGTCAGGTGAGGGCTAGCGGATACACTTCCTACGAGCAGTACTTC

J gene: TRBJ1-3
clone size: .
D gene: .
V gene: TRBV27
CDR3 protein: CASSLNRAGNTIYF
CDR3 DNA: TGTGCCAGCAGTTTAAACAGGGCTGGAAACACCATATATTTT

J gene: TRBJ1-5
clone size: .
D gene: .
V gene: TRBV7-2
CDR3 protein: CASSLVAGNQPQHF
CDR3 DNA: TGTGCCAGCAGCTTAGTAGCGGGGAATCAGCCCCAGCATTTT

J gene: TRBJ1-4
clone size: .
D gene: .
V gene: TRBV28
CDR3 protein: CASSFQGLWEKLFF
CDR3 DNA: TGTGCCAGCAGTTTCCAGGGGTTGTGGGAAAAACTGTTTTTT

J gene: TRBJ2-3
clone size: .
D gene: TRBD2
V gene: TRBV6-5
CDR3 protein: CASAKGLATDTQYF
CDR3 DNA: TGTGCCAGCGCCAAGGGACTAGCGACAGATACGCAGTATTTT

J gene: TRBJ1-5
clone size: .
D gene: TRBD1
V gene: TRBV30
CDR3 protein: CAWSPDRVQPQHF
CDR3 DNA: TGTGCCTGGAGCCCGGACAGGGTTCAGCCCCAGCATTTT